The source of this T cell receptor beta chain is a study of human T cells and chemical hapten exposure. This CDR3 spans 14 amino acids. V was shortened by 1 base and J by 0 bases, with 7 bases between the two germline ends. Germline V lookup: CDR1 SGHTA, CDR2 FQGNSA. In the original processing: Counting gave a median of around 90,000 TCRs per sample, with values ranging from about 23,224 to 700,000. Via MiXCR, TCRdb re-called the RACE reads, giving one row per CDR3 protein. Here the V and J calls rest on TCRdb's processing, not on the authors' analysis. The sample holds tens of thousands of distinct CDR3 sequences, about 8.9% seen once. In regard to this clonotype: Its specificity is unknown.

The sample's time point: pre-sensitization, week 0. Specified treatment: therapeutic diphenylcyclopropenone sensitization with weekly scalp DPC. General study findings and limits: There was a positive correlation between PT1 expanded TCR counts and patch test score.

The receptor was derived from a woman in her forties with alopecia areata. Some clones in this sample may be carry-over from other donors' samples. The chain couples TRBV7-2 to TRBJ2-7; D is unresolved. The starting material was whole blood, obtained in connection with sensitization to the hapten diphenylcyclopropenone (DPC). The CDR3 loop reads CASSLVRDSYEQYF. DNA for the CDR3: TGTGCCAGCAGCTTAGTTAGGGACTCCTACGAGCAGTACTTC. The full variable domain, with the rest looked up from reference TRBV7-2 and TRBJ2-7, is GAGVSQSPSNKVTEKGKDVELRCDPISGHTALYWYRQSLGQGLEFLIYFQGNSAPDKSGLPSDRFSAERTGGSVSTLTIQRTQQEDSAVYLCASSLVRDSYEQYFGPGTRLTVT.